This is a list of T cell receptor beta chains from one sample in a study of cytomegalovirus exposure and HLA in healthy donors. The repertoire was sequenced with immunoSEQ multiplex PCR; TCRdb's copy has only in-frame clones and lacks some. This table holds approximately 160,000 clones, 89% found once. The sample taken for sequencing was PBMCs. The receptors shown here come from a woman aged 18-30 years in good health and CMV-seropositive. Both conserved end residues are part of each CDR3. The order of the fields is J gene, D gene, clone size, V gene, CDR3 protein, CDR3 DNA. D genes are given only for firm matches. Rows give clone size only sometimes, using once, few, many, or a class for an expanded clone.

TRBJ1-2,TRBD1,once,TRBV4-1,CASSQQGGAGHYGYTF,TGCGCCAGCAGCCAACAAGGGGGCGCGGGGCACTATGGCTACACCTTC
TRBJ2-3,NA,NA,TRBV4-3,CASSQEDRSSDTQYF,TGCGCCAGCAGCCAAGAGGACAGATCGAGCGATACGCAGTATTTT
TRBJ1-4,NA,NA,TRBV7-3,CASSRTSGSREKLFF,TGTGCCAGCAGCCGTACTAGTGGGTCACGGGAAAAACTGTTTTTT
TRBJ1-2,TRBD1,NA,TRBV28,CASTSPGGNYGYTF,TGTGCCAGCACCTCTCCAGGGGGAAACTATGGCTACACCTTC
TRBJ1-4,TRBD1,NA,TRBV18,CASSPTDREEKLFF,TGTGCCAGCTCACCAACCGACAGGGAAGAAAAACTGTTTTTT
TRBJ2-1,TRBD1,NA,TRBV4-1,CASSQEGTGVNNEQFF,TGCGCCAGCAGCCAAGAAGGGACAGGGGTTAACAATGAGCAGTTCTTC
TRBJ1-5,NA,once,TRBV29-1,CSVGTRENQPQHF,TGCAGCGTAGGGACACGAGAGAATCAGCCCCAGCATTTT
TRBJ2-4,NA,NA,TRBV27,CASRERAKNIQYF,TGTGCCAGCAGGGAGAGAGCCAAAAACATTCAGTACTTC
TRBJ2-1,NA,NA,TRBV14,CASSRDGRGKYNEQFF,TGTGCCAGCAGCCGCGACGGGAGAGGTAAATACAATGAGCAGTTCTTC
TRBJ2-1,NA,NA,TRBV11-3,CASSLDAVYNEQFF,TGTGCCAGCAGCTTAGACGCAGTATACAATGAGCAGTTCTTC
TRBJ2-7,NA,NA,TRBV5-1,CASSLEGTKGSYEQYF,TGCGCCAGCAGCTTGGAAGGGACAAAGGGCTCCTACGAGCAGTACTTC
TRBJ1-1,NA,NA,TRBV30,CAWGATTEAFF,TGTGCCTGGGGGGCCACCACTGAAGCTTTCTTT
TRBJ2-1,TRBD2,NA,TRBV30,CASGTSGDYNEQFF,TGTGCCAGCGGGACTAGCGGTGACTACAATGAGCAGTTCTTC
TRBJ1-3,NA,NA,TRBV30,CAWYRESGNTIYF,TGTGCCTGGTACAGGGAATCTGGAAACACCATATATTTT
TRBJ2-1,NA,NA,TRBV11-3,CASSLRDTNNEQFF,TGTGCCAGCAGCTTACGGGACACAAACAATGAGCAGTTCTTC
TRBJ2-4,NA,NA,TRBV9,CASSGGRLAKNIQYF,TGTGCCAGCAGCGGGGGGCGGTTAGCCAAAAACATTCAGTACTTC
TRBJ1-4,TRBD1,once,TRBV27,CASSLWDRGKLFF,TGTGCCAGCAGTCTCTGGGACAGGGGGAAACTGTTTTTT
TRBJ2-6,NA,NA,TRBV18,CASSELRGSGANVLTF,TGTGCCAGCTCAGAGTTAAGGGGATCTGGGGCCAACGTCCTGACTTTC
TRBJ2-1,NA,NA,TRBV18,CASSLGAGAYNEQFF,TGTGCCAGCTCACTAGGGGCAGGGGCGTACAATGAGCAGTTCTTC
TRBJ2-2,NA,NA,TRBV9,CASRRRLDTGELFF,TGTGCCAGTCGTCGGAGACTAGACACCGGGGAGCTGTTTTTT
TRBJ1-1,NA,NA,TRBV7-8,CASSLGGRGQGRRTEAFF,TGTGCCAGCAGCTTAGGGGGCAGGGGCCAGGGAAGACGGACTGAAGCTTTCTTT
TRBJ1-4,NA,NA,TRBV5-1,CASSTDIGYEKLFF,TGCGCCAGCAGCACGGACATCGGTTATGAAAAACTGTTTTTT
TRBJ2-7,NA,NA,TRBV6-5,CASSYSARNEQYF,TGTGCCAGCAGTTACTCTGCGAGAAACGAGCAGTACTTC
TRBJ2-1,NA,NA,TRBV5-1,CASSLRRATYNEQFF,TGCGCCAGCAGCTTGAGGCGGGCAACCTACAATGAGCAGTTCTTC
TRBJ1-5,NA,NA,TRBV6-5,CASSPVRGSNQPQHF,TGTGCCAGCAGTCCGGTGAGAGGTAGCAATCAGCCCCAGCATTTT
TRBJ2-7,TRBD1,NA,TRBV19,CASRMGQEDYEQYF,TGTGCCAGTAGGATGGGACAGGAAGATTACGAGCAGTACTTC
TRBJ1-1,NA,NA,TRBV5-8,CASSPSKGATEAFF,TGTGCCAGCAGCCCATCGAAGGGAGCCACTGAAGCTTTCTTT
TRBJ2-1,NA,NA,TRBV28,CASNRLLGSYNEQFF,TGTGCCAGCAACCGACTGTTAGGCTCCTACAATGAGCAGTTCTTC
TRBJ2-5,NA,NA,TRBV7-2,CASSLEASSWETQYF,TGTGCCAGCAGCTTAGAGGCTAGCTCGTGGGAGACCCAGTACTTC
TRBJ2-3,NA,NA,TRBV5-1,CASSGDTQYF,TGCGCCAGCTCCGGAGATACGCAGTATTTT
TRBJ1-1,NA,NA,TRBV27,CASSWSGIGTEAFF,TGTGCCAGCAGTTGGTCAGGGATTGGCACTGAAGCTTTCTTT
TRBJ1-1,NA,NA,TRBV7-9,CASSLKGADTEAFF,TGTGCCAGCAGCTTAAAAGGGGCTGACACTGAAGCTTTCTTT
TRBJ1-1,NA,NA,TRBV6-5,CASSFGNQWNTEAFF,TGTGCCAGCAGTTTCGGGAATCAATGGAACACTGAAGCTTTCTTT
TRBJ2-2,TRBD1,NA,TRBV19,CASNSPGGVAGELFF,TGTGCCAGTAACAGCCCAGGGGGAGTGGCCGGGGAGCTGTTTTTT
TRBJ2-5,NA,NA,TRBV4-2,CASSHHGVYQETQYF,TGTGCCAGCAGCCATCACGGGGTGTACCAGGAGACCCAGTACTTC
TRBJ1-4,NA,NA,TRBV2,CAGLEPTNEKLFF,TGTGCCGGCCTAGAACCAACTAATGAAAAACTGTTTTTT